This T cell receptor (beta chain) was identified in a study of T cells and copy number aberrations in small-cell lung cancer (dated by TCRdb to the early 2020s). With regard to the full study: To relate T cell metrics to mutations and copy number aberrations, the same tumor regions underwent both TCR repertoire sequencing and whole-exome sequencing. Tumor TCR data were available for roughly 18 patients, and 12 to 15 patients had TCR data from both tumor and normal tissue.

As regards this clone: Its antigen remains undetermined. No base quality values were provided; no much bigger clone lies one nucleotide off.

What the authors observed across the whole study: Because surgical resection is uncommon in small-cell lung cancer, the study was limited by a small sample size, and the findings need validation. All specimens consisted of formalin-fixed paraffin-embedded tissue, which is known to introduce sequencing artifacts. Tumors had lower T-cell density, richness and clonality than adjacent lung tissue, but the difference in density was not significant.

Patients with limited-stage small-cell lung cancer who underwent surgical resection in Hangzhou, China, between about 2008 and 2020 were included as donors. All donors had upfront surgery without preoperative chemotherapy or radiotherapy, and none received immunotherapy before or after surgery. Each of the roughly 20 patients in the sequenced cohort was a smoker or a heavy second-hand smoker. Adjacent normal lung was taken at least 2 cm away from the tumor margin, and two pathologists confirmed by morphology that the adjacent normal lung was free of malignant cells. The study used multi-region TCR-beta sequencing of resected limited-stage small-cell lung cancers together with tumor-adjacent lung tissue to characterize T cell repertoire heterogeneity. Genomic DNA was extracted from FFPE tissue using the AllPrep DNA/RNA FFPE Kit (Qiagen). In the germline V gene, CDR1 corresponds to SGHAT and CDR2 to FQNNGV. Relative to germline, V is 5 bases shorter and J is 7 bases shorter, with 11 bases between their ends. There are 13 amino acids in the CDR3, from cysteine to phenylalanine inclusive. The sequence is cut down to CDR3 DNA, 39 bases in frame from base 1.

Using multiplexed V- and J-gene primers, the immunoSEQ hsTCRB Kit amplified TCR-beta CDR3 regions from genomic DNA. Unique DNA barcodes were added in a second PCR, and the samples were pooled together with a negative control and a positive control. Pooled TCR-beta libraries were sequenced on an Illumina MiSeq with a 150-cycle paired-end protocol. Under the source paper's analysis protocol: Adaptive Biotechnologies processed the raw sequencing data into a report containing normalized, annotated TCR-beta repertoires. T-cell density was calculated by normalizing TCR-beta templates to usable DNA, with usable DNA estimated through amplification of housekeeping genes. Richness was the count of unique rearrangements, and clonality was defined as 1 minus Pielou's evenness. In TCRdb, the immuneACCESS table is reduced to in-frame sequences with V and J assigned. These tables do not hold every clone; where another copy was compared, an unresolved V gene accounts for under half, and the others remain unexplained. For V, J and clone size, that table is used; D and trimming come from the DNA. This sample holds thousands of clones; roughly four fifths were observed only once. The ten largest clones capture roughly 9.9% of the sample.

Source material: normal tissue next to the tumor. This TCR was sampled from a woman aged 70 to 79 with small cell lung cancer. Some clones in this sample may be carry-over from other donors' samples. Rearrangement joined TRBV11-2 to TRBJ2-2, and perhaps TRBD2 as D gene, on 5 matching bases. DNA sequence: TGTGCCAGCAGCCAAACTAGTGTCGGGGAGCTGTTTTTT. Its translation reads: CASSQTSVGELFF. Reference TRBV11-2 and TRBJ2-2 proteins supply the regions before and after the CDR3; the full variable domain is: EAGVAQSPRYKIIEKRQSVAFWCNPISGHATLYWYQQILGQGPKLLIQFQNNGVVDDSQLPKDRFSAERLKGVDSTLKIQPAKLEDSAVYLCASSQTSVGELFFGEGSRLTVL.